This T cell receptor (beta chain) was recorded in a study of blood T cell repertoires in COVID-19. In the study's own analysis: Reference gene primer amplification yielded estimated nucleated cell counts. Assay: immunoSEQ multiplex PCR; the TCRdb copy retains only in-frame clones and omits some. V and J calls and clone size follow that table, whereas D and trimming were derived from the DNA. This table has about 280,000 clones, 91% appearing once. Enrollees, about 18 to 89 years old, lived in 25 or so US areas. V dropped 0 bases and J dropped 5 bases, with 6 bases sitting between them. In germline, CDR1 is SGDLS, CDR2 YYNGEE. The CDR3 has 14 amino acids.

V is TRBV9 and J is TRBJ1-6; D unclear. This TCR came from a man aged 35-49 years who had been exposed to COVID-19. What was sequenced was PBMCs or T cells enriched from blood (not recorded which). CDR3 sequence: CASSVGSDNSPLHF. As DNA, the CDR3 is TGTGCCAGCAGCGTAGGCAGCGATAATTCACCCCTCCACTTT.